In this sample, the clone carrying this T cell receptor beta chain turned up a few times. Antigen specificity is unknown. This specimen belongs to a study of early T cells in non-severe SARS-CoV-2 infection. About the study: Sequencing of bulk RNA from unsorted whole blood was done, without chain pairing.

As part of library construction, unique molecular identifiers were attached to individual cDNA molecules. TCRdb re-called the 5' RACE reads through MiXCR, storing one row per CDR3 protein. The sample shows 75,000 to 100,000 distinct CDR3 sequences, about 15% of them seen only once. Study results and limitations: Anti-spike CD8 responses were favored by VDJdb matching, which missed private and CD4 specificities.

Sequenced material: whole blood. This receptor was identified in an adult who was a healthcare worker with PCR-confirmed SARS-CoV-2 infection or an uninfected control (not recorded which).

CDR3 DNA: TGCAGTGCTAGCTTACAAGGGACGGTGAACACTGAAGCTTTCTTT. Amino acid sequence: CSASLQGTVNTEAFF. V and J are TRBV20-1 and TRBJ1-1; D may be TRBD1 (5 bases). Germline V gene lookup returns CDR1 DFQATT and CDR2 SNEGSKA (reference sequence). The CDR3 covers 15 residues. Trimming stripped 3 bases from V and 0 bases from J, with 14 bases between.